These 5 T cell receptor beta chains were sequenced from one sample in a study of T-cell memory formation after mild COVID-19. TCRdb analysed the 5' RACE reads with MiXCR anew, one entry per CDR3 protein. The top ten hold roughly 3.8% of the sample, which has 150,000 to 200,000 distinct CDR3 sequences, roughly 20% seen once. The specimen sequenced was PBMCs or a T cell subset sorted from them (not recorded which). Receptor source: a man aged 18 to 29 who had mild COVID-19 (a few samples of this study predate the infection). Cell type and time point are not known.

This clonotype turned up a few times. V and J are TRBV20-1 and TRBJ2-7, with TRBD2 identical over 11 bases. V lost 6 bases to trimming and J lost 2 bases; unmatched junction nucleotides: 24. CDR1 is DFQATT and CDR2 is SNEGSKA in the germline V gene (reference sequence). This CDR3 contains 20 residues. In DNA form, the CDR3 reads TGCAGTGCCAGGGTTCCCCCCGGGGCTAGCGGGGGGCCATACGCCTACGAGCAGTACGTC. The encoded protein is CSARVPPGASGGPYAYEQYV.

The V and J genes are TRBV20-1 and TRBJ2-7, with D perhaps matching TRBD1 or TRBD2 (6 bases each). V was pared by 5 bases and J by 4 bases, with 15 bases between. The CDR3 runs 13 residues. Germline loops: CDR1 DFQATT, CDR2 SNEGSKA (reference sequence). This CDR3 is CSAREGGSYEQYV. Here the CDR3 DNA reads TGCAGTGCTCGCGAAGGGGGGTCTTACGAGCAGTACGTC.

In this sample, this clonotype turned up many times. This chain joins TRBV27 and TRBJ2-5; 8 nucleotides match TRBD1. Germline V gene sequence: CDR1 MNHEY, CDR2 SMNVEV (reference sequence). Trimming took 4 bases from V and 5 from J; bases not matched to a gene: 3. The CDR3 totals 13 residues. The CDR3 is CASSSRQGETQYF. DNA of the CDR3: TGTGCCAGCAGTTCACGACAGGGGGAGACCCAGTACTTC.

The V call is TRBV4-3, the J call TRBJ1-1, with D possibly TRBD1 on 5 matching bases. Per the germline V gene, CDR1 is LGHNA and CDR2 is YSLEER. CDR3 size: 14 residues. Trimming left V 7 bases short and J 3 bases short, with 15 bases between. CDR3 residues: CASNAGREDTEAFF. As DNA, the CDR3 is TGCGCCAGCAATGCAGGGCGTGAGGACACTGAAGCTTTCTTT.

This clonotype was counted only a few times. The V gene is TRBV6-5, the J gene TRBJ2-7; D unresolved. Per germline, CDR1 MNHEY and CDR2 SVGAGI. The CDR3 runs 13 residues. Deletions cut 6 bases from V and 2 bases from J, with 11 bases between. The CDR3 here is CASSDFGPYEQYF. The CDR3 nucleotides are TGTGCCAGCAGCGACTTCGGACCCTACGAGCAGTACTTC.